Listed here is a single T cell receptor beta chain. The sample originates from a study of blood T cell repertoires in COVID-19. Whole-study context: Sites in the United States, Italy and Spain provided acute and convalescent COVID-19 samples.

In the study's own analysis: Cell counts per sample came from amplifying reference gene primers. Method: immunoSEQ multiplex PCR; TCRdb's copy keeps in-frame clones and lacks some. D and trimming come from the DNA, and the V and J calls and clone size come from that table. The table includes under 300,000 clones, 65% to 85% detected once. This CDR3 region has 13 residues. The V gene's germline CDR1 is LNHNV and CDR2 YYDKDF (reference sequence). Trimming stripped 1 base from V and 7 bases from J, with 8 bases between. V and J are TRBV15 and TRBJ2-1; D may be TRBD1 (6 bases). The receptor was isolated from a human donor with COVID-19, enrolled during active disease. The donor label of this sample is uncertain. The material sequenced was peripheral blood. This CDR3 reads CATSRGRGNEQFF. CDR3 DNA: TGTGCCACCAGCAGAGGAAGGGGGAATGAGCAGTTCTTC. Looking up the rest from reference TRBV15 and TRBJ2-1 gives the full variable domain: DAMVIQNPRYQVTQFGKPVTLSCSQTLNHNVMYWYQQKSSQAPKLLFHYYDKDFNNEADTPDNFQSRRPNTSFCFLDIRSPGLGDTAMYLCATSRGRGNEQFFGPGTRLTVL.